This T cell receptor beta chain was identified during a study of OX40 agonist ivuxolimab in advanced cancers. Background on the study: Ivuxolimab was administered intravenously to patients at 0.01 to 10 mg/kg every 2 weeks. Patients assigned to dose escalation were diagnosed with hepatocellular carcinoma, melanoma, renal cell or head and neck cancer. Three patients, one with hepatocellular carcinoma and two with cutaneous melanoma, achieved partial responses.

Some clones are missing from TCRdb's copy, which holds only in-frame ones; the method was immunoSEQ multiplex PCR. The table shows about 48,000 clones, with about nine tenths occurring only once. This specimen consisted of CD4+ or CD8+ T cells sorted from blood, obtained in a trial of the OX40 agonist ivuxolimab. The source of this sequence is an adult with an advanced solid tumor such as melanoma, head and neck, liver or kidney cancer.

CDR3 sequence (DNA): TGTGCCAGCAGCTTACCCCTAGGGAGACAACCCCAAGAGACCCAGTACTTC. Protein: CASSLPLGRQPQETQYF. The rearrangement joins TRBV7-9 to TRBJ2-5; D is perhaps TRBD2 (5 bases). Germline V lookup: CDR1 SEHNR, CDR2 FQNEAQ (reference sequence). CDR3 length equals 17 residues. The V end was cut by 2 bases, the J end by 1 base, with 17 bases between.